This T cell receptor beta chain came from a study of blood T cell repertoires in COVID-19 (dated by TCRdb to about 2020). In terms of the full investigation: Samples from collaborators originated in the United States, Italy and Spain and spanned both the acute and convalescent phases of COVID-19. The material from the prospective study consisted of cDNA or gDNA derived from T cells, B-cell-depleted T cells, or PBMCs. Subjects who had been exposed to COVID-19, were actively infected with it, or had recovered from it provided the deeply sampled blood TCRbeta repertoires that made up the dataset. The repertoires were made available in a free public database intended to serve as a resource for research on the immune response to SARS-CoV-2. The samples were drawn from the first 160 participants of the ongoing ImmuneRACE study and from some 1,300 subjects provided by 6 global collaborators. A de-identified subject ID, COVID-19 status, age in years and sex were almost always included in the sample metadata. Where HLA class I and class II types were available, the types were taken from metadata supplied by the sample provider, not from assay-based typing. Beyond this particular receptor, the publication reports: The amount of clinical and demographic metadata varied by source and participant and was provided uncurated.

In the prospective study, participants were roughly 18 to 90 years old, resided in approximately 22 geographic areas of the United States, and were enrolled through a virtual design. In the prospective study, participants were assigned to cohorts based on the clinical history participants reported in a screening survey and a study questionnaire. Recovered participants in ImmuneRACE Cohort 3 were defined by two consecutive negative NP/OP PCR tests, clearance by a healthcare professional, or resolution of symptoms. Each participant in the prospective study had whole blood, serum and a nasopharyngeal or oropharyngeal swab collected by mobile phlebotomists. Participants in the prospective study had the option to provide additional blood draws and questionnaires over an approximately 2-month period. Before DNA extraction, blood samples from the prospective study were shipped at room temperature or frozen.

CDR1 and CDR2, per the germline V gene, are SGHRS and YFSETQ. The CDR3 contains 16 residues, cysteine and phenylalanine counted. Kept here is only the CDR3 DNA, which spans 48 bases and is read in frame from base 1. From V the trimming removes 3 bases and from J it removes 2 bases, while the gene matches leave 4 bases of the junction unaccounted for. The immunoSEQ Assay, a bias-controlled multiplex PCR, was used to amplify TCRbeta CDR3 regions from genomic DNA. As for the authors' bioinformatics: The number of nucleated cells in each sample was estimated by amplification of reference gene primers within the assay. Sequence reads were collapsed and filtered to measure the absolute abundance of every unique TCRbeta CDR3 rearrangement. For each sample, productive Simpson clonality was calculated as the square root of Simpson's diversity index over productive rearrangements. TCRdb stores this immuneACCESS table with in-frame sequences only. Part of the clones is absent; in the studies checked, under half of the shortfall reflects unresolved V genes, and no reason is known for the rest. V and J calls plus clone size are reproduced from that table; the DNA served to infer D and trimming. Present in this sample are around 300,000 clones, roughly 91% of which were seen just once. In total, the top ten clones hold roughly 1.9% of the sample.

On this clone: Its antigen remains undetermined. Base qualities are not at hand, and no much larger clone is one base apart.

This clonotype was sampled from a woman aged 60 to 75 who had recovered from COVID-19. What was sequenced was PBMCs or T cells enriched from blood (not recorded which). This receptor chain uses TRBV5-1 and TRBJ2-3; TRBD2 aligns with 12 central bases. The bases read TGCGCCAGCAGCTCGGGGACTAGCGGGTTCACAGATACGCAGTATTTT. Its product reads: CASSSGTSGFTDTQYF. Here the CDR3 is joined to the reference TRBV5-1 and TRBJ2-3 genes, and the full variable domain is: KAGVTQTPRYLIKTRGQQVTLSCSPISGHRSVSWYQQTPGQGLQFLFEYFSETQRNKGNFPGRFSGRQFSNSRSEMNVSTLELGDSALYLCASSSGTSGFTDTQYFGPGTRLTVL.